Listed here are 21 T cell receptor beta chains from one sample, sequenced in a study of CD8 T cells in Susac syndrome. Random hexamers were used to reverse transcribe the RNA input (about 0.5 to 1 ug). A single record per CDR3 protein comes from TCRdb applying MiXCR to the immunoSEQ multiplex PCR reads. The table records about 440,000 distinct CDR3 sequences, approximately 85% of them present only once. Sequenced: CD8+ T cells from PBMCs. These receptors all stem from a human donor with multiple sclerosis.

The chain is built from TRBV25-1 and TRBJ1-2; maybe TRBD1 (5 bases). The V and J ends lost 2 bases and 3 bases respectively, with 19 bases between them. CDR3 length: 17 amino acids. CDR1 is MGHDK and CDR2 is SYGVNS in the germline V gene. The CDR3 nucleotides read TGTGCCAGCAGTGAAGGGTTCCGGGGCCTGCACCACTATGGCTACACCTTC. Encoded protein: CASSEGFRGLHHYGYTF.

This clonotype was counted only a few times. In nucleotides, the CDR3 is TGCGCCAGCAGCCAAGATCCGGCACAGGGCAATCAGCCCCAGCATTTT. It specifies CASSQDPAQGNQPQHF. V gene TRBV4-1 combines with J gene TRBJ1-5, with D possibly matching TRBD1 (5 bases). Trimming pared 0 bases from V and 2 bases from J, leaving 11 bases between. The CDR3 is 16 amino acids. CDR1 is MGHRA, CDR2 YSYEKL, per germline.

The chain employs TRBV19 and TRBJ1-4; 7 positions agree with TRBD1. Per the germline V gene, CDR1 is LNHDA and CDR2 is SQIVND (reference sequence). The V gene end was trimmed by 5 bases and the J gene end by 4 bases; junction bases not matched to a gene: 10. The CDR3 loop spans 16 amino acids. CDR3 DNA: TGTGCCAGTAGTCCCCAGCGGACAGGATTTAATGAAAAACTGTTTTTT. Protein: CASSPQRTGFNEKLFF.

This rearrangement joins TRBV7-8 to TRBJ1-2, with 11 bases identical to TRBD1. The germline CDR1 and CDR2 sequences are SGHVS and FQNEAQ. Trimming removed 4 bases from V and 3 bases from J; junction bases left unmatched: 1. CDR3 length equals 14 residues. The chain's CDR3 is CASSWTGGDYGYTF. Here the CDR3 DNA reads TGTGCCAGCAGCTGGACAGGGGGCGACTATGGCTACACCTTC.

This chain connects TRBV27 to TRBJ2-2; 7 nucleotides align to TRBD2. Germline V gene lookup returns CDR1 MNHEY and CDR2 SMNVEV (reference sequence). Trimming cost V 5 bases and J 5 bases; bases outside gene matches: 8. CDR3 size: 15 residues. The CDR3 nucleotides are TGTGCCAGCAGTCGCGGCGGGGGACCGACCGGGGAGCTGTTTTTT. This translates into CASSRGGGPTGELFF.

The V and J genes are TRBV27 and TRBJ1-1; D not resolved. CDR1 and CDR2 (germline): MNHEY, SMNVEV (reference sequence). V was cut by 0 bases and J by 0 bases, with 8 bases left in between. The CDR3 has 15 amino acids. The CDR3 region has the DNA TGTGCCAGCAGTTTATCGAACAGACTGAACACTGAAGCTTTCTTT. As protein: CASSLSNRLNTEAFF.

The rearrangement links TRBV19 to TRBJ2-7; 7 nucleotides line up with TRBD2. Per the germline V gene, CDR1 is LNHDA and CDR2 is SQIVND (reference sequence). V dropped 3 bases and J dropped 7; count of bases not matched to a gene: 9. This CDR3 is built from 14 residues. The CDR3 DNA reads as TGTGCCAGTAGTATGGGGGGGTTGGCGGAGGAGCAGTACTTC. Residues: CASSMGGLAEEQYF.

The rearrangement links TRBV19 to TRBJ2-7, with TRBD2 matching 7 bases. CDR1 is LNHDA and CDR2 is SQIVND in the germline V gene (reference sequence). V lost 3 bases, J lost 3 bases, and 5 bases stayed unmatched. The CDR3 runs to 14 residues. CDR3 in DNA: TGTGCCAGTAGTATCACAGGACTAGACTACGAGCAGTACTTC. Its translation is CASSITGLDYEQYF.

The chain uses TRBV30 and TRBJ2-3; D gene uncertain. CDR1 is GTSNPN, CDR2 SVGIG, per germline (reference sequence). The length of the CDR3 is 13 residues. The ends were cut back, 0 bases at V and 5 bases at J, with 9 bases in the middle. CDR3 bases: TGTGCCTGGAGTGTAATATCTCGAGATACGCAGTATTTT. Its translation is CAWSVISRDTQYF. Full variable domain (outside the CDR3, taken from reference TRBV30 and TRBJ2-3): SQTIHQWPATLVQPVGSPLSLECTVEGTSNPNLYWYRQAAGRGLQLLFYSVGIGQISSEVPQNLSASRPQDRQFILSSKKLLLSDSGFYLCAWSVISRDTQYFGPGTRLTVL.

V gene TRBV3-1 combines with J gene TRBJ1-5; TRBD1 matches 7 bases. This CDR3 comprises 15 residues. Germline CDR1 LGHDT, CDR2 YNNKEL (reference sequence). V lost 0 bases and J lost 6; bases outside the gene matches: 5. The CDR3 region has the DNA TGTGCCAGCAGCCAAGATACAGGGGTAGGTCAGCCCCAGCATTTT. It translates to CASSQDTGVGQPQHF.

V usage is TRBV27 and J usage is TRBJ1-2, with a possible D match to TRBD1 (5 bases). Germline V gene sequence: CDR1 MNHEY, CDR2 SMNVEV (reference sequence). Trimming took off 11 bases at V and 4 bases at J, with 14 bases between the two ends. The CDR3 covers 12 residues. CDR3: CAAGDSSYGYTF. The CDR3, as DNA: TGTGCCGCCGGAGACAGCTCCTATGGCTACACCTTC.

The gene calls are TRBV27 and TRBJ1-2; no firm D call. This CDR3 spans 13 amino acids. The germline V gene encodes CDR1 MNHEY and CDR2 SMNVEV (reference sequence). The V and J ends lost 2 bases and 4 bases respectively, with 8 bases between them. The chain's CDR3 is CASSLIPFYGYTF. The CDR3 DNA reads TGTGCCAGCAGTTTAATCCCTTTCTATGGCTACACCTTC.

A word on this clonotype: The CDR3 ends on some other residue instead of the conserved phenylalanine or tryptophan, so this is likely a read error. The chain recombines TRBV27 with TRBJ2-7; a possible D gene is TRBD1 (6 bases). Germline V CDR1 and CDR2: MNHEY, SMNVEV (reference sequence). Between the trimmed V and J ends, which lost 5 bases and 3 bases, there was a span of 20 bases. This CDR3 has 16 residues. As DNA, the CDR3 is TGTGCCAGCAGTCACACAGCCGGGACAAAAATCTACGAGCAGTACCTC. Translated: CASSHTAGTKIYEQYL.

The chain links TRBV7-9 to TRBJ1-4; D gene ambiguous. Trimming cost V 4 bases and J 5 bases, with 14 bases left between them. The CDR3 runs 15 residues. The V gene's germline CDR1 is SEHNR and CDR2 FQNEAQ (reference sequence). CDR3 DNA sequence: TGTGCCAGCAGCTCCTTCGCACAGCTCAATGAAAAACTGTTTTTT. Protein sequence: CASSSFAQLNEKLFF. Full variable domain (rest looked up from reference TRBV7-9 and TRBJ1-4): DTGVSQNPRHKITKRGQNVTFRCDPISEHNRLYWYRQTLGQGPEFLTYFQNEAQLEKSRLLSDRFSAERPKGSFSTLEIQRTEQGDSAMYLCASSSFAQLNEKLFFGSGTQLSVL.

Here the CDR3 DNA reads TGTGCCAGCAGCACTGGGGTGGAGCAGTTCTTC. Its protein is CASSTGVEQFF. This chain joins TRBV3-1 and TRBJ2-1, with D hard to call. Trimming pared 5 bases from V and 10 bases from J, leaving 9 bases between. Germline CDR1 LGHDT, CDR2 YNNKEL (reference sequence). CDR3 size: 11 residues.

The J gene is TRBJ2-5, the V gene TRBV11-2; D is perhaps TRBD2 (7 bases). Per the germline V gene, CDR1 is SGHAT and CDR2 is FQNNGV. CDR3 length: 16 residues. Between the trimmed V and J ends, which lost 5 bases and 5 bases, there was a span of 21 bases. The CDR3 region is CASSLLEVGGRETQYF. The CDR3, as DNA: TGTGCCAGCAGCCTCCTGGAAGTCGGGGGGCGGGAGACCCAGTACTTC.

The V and J genes are TRBV7-6 and TRBJ2-3; D gene uncertain. This CDR3 region has 14 residues. CDR1 SGHVS and CDR2 FNYEAQ come from the germline V gene. V was cut by 5 bases and J by 1 base, with 10 bases left in between. CDR3 in DNA: TGTGCCAGCAGCAAGACTGGAGGCACAGATACGCAGTATTTT. Translation: CASSKTGGTDTQYF.

This clonotype was found once. The genes are TRBV4-1 and TRBJ2-7; D is unclear. Between the trimmed V and J ends, which lost 4 bases and 5 bases, there was a span of 15 bases. The CDR3 extends over 14 amino acids. Germline CDR1 reads MGHRA; CDR2 reads YSYEKL. CDR3 region: CASSLAPSTNEQYF. CDR3 nucleotides: TGCGCCAGCAGCCTCGCCCCGAGCACCAACGAGCAGTACTTC.

The rearrangement joins TRBV11-1 to TRBJ2-1, with 12 bases that match TRBD2. From germline, CDR1 is SGHAT and CDR2 FQDESV (reference sequence). CDR3 length: 13 residues. The J segment lost 6 bases and the V segment lost 8 bases, leaving 2 bases of the junction unmatched. CDR3 sequence: CASRTSGANEQFF. DNA of the CDR3: TGTGCCAGCCGGACTAGCGGGGCCAATGAGCAGTTCTTC.

The chain links TRBV7-8 to TRBJ1-1; 7 bases match TRBD1. Per the germline V gene, CDR1 is SGHVS and CDR2 is FQNEAQ. CDR3 length equals 15 residues. V shed 5 bases, J shed 3 bases, and the junction held 9 bases outside the gene matches. CDR3 loop: CASSPDRVVDTEAFF. The CDR3 nucleotides read TGTGCCAGCAGCCCAGACAGGGTTGTTGACACTGAAGCTTTCTTT.

As concerns this clonotype: Germline is not matched at one junction end, which may reflect a read error. V is TRBV12-5 and J is TRBJ2-2; 10 nucleotides agree with TRBD1. The CDR3 covers 12 residues. Germline lookup yields CDR1 LGHNT and CDR2 FRNRAP. The CDR3 is CASGLGTGELFF. The DNA for the CDR3 is TGTGCTAGTGGTTTAGGGACAGGGGAACTGTTTTTT.